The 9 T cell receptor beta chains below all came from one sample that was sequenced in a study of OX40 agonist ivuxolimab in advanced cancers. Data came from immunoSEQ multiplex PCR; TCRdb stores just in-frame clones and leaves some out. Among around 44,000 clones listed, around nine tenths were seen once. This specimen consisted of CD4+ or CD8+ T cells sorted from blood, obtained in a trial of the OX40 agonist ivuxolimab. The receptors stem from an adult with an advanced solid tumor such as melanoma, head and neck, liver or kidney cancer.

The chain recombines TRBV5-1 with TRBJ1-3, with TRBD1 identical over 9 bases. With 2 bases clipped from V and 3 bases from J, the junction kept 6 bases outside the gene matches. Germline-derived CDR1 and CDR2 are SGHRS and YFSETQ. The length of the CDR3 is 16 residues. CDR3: CASSLQGARLGNTIYF. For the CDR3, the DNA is TGCGCCAGCAGCTTACAGGGGGCGAGACTTGGAAACACCATATATTTT.

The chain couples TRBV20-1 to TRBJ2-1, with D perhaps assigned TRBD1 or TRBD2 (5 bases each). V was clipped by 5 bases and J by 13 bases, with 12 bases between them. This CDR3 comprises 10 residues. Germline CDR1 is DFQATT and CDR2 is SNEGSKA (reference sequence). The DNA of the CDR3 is TGCAGTGCTGGGACCACGGGACAGTTCTTC. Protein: CSAGTTGQFF.

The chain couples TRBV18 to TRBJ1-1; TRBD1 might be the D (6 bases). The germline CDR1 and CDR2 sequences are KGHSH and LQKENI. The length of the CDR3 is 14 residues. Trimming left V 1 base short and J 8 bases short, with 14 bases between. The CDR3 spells CASSPRDTETEAFF. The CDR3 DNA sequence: TGTGCCAGCTCACCACGGGACACGGAGACCGAAGCTTTCTTT. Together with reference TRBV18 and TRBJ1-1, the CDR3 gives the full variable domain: NAGVMQNPRHLVRRRGQEARLRCSPMKGHSHVYWYRQLPEEGLKFMVYLQKENIIDESGMPKERFSAEFPKEGPSILRIQQVVRGDSAAYFCASSPRDTETEAFFGQGTRLTVV.

CDR3 sequence: CASSSRGGYGETQYF. Written as DNA, the CDR3 is TGCGCCAGCAGCAGCAGGGGTGGATATGGAGAGACCCAGTACTTC. The gene calls are TRBV5-1 and TRBJ2-5, with D tentatively TRBD1 (6 bases). Germline V gene lookup returns CDR1 SGHRS and CDR2 YFSETQ. Trimming pared 4 bases from V and 4 bases from J, leaving 17 bases between. The CDR3 totals 15 residues.

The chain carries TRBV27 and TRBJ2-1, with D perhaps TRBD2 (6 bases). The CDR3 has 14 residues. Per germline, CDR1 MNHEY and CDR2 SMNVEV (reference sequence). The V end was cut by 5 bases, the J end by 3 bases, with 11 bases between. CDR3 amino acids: CASSQGTGYNEQFF. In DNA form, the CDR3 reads TGTGCCAGCAGTCAAGGGACTGGCTACAATGAGCAGTTCTTC.

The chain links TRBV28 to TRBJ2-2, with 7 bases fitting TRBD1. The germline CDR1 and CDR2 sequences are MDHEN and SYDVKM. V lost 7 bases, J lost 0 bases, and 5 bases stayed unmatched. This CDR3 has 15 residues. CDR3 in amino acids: CASIGQGANTGELFF. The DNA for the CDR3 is TGTGCCAGCATTGGGCAGGGGGCGAACACCGGGGAGCTGTTTTTT. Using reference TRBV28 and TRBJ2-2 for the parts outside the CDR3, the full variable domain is DVKVTQSSRYLVKRTGEKVFLECVQDMDHENMFWYRQDPGLGLRLIYFSYDVKMKEKGDIPEGYSVSREKKERFSLILESASTNQTSMYLCASIGQGANTGELFFGEGSRLTVL.

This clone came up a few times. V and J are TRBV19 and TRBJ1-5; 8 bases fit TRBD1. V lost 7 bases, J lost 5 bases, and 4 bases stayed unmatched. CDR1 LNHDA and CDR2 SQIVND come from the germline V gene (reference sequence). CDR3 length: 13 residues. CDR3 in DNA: TGTGCCAGTAAGGACAGGGCTTATCAGCCCCAGCATTTT. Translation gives CASKDRAYQPQHF.

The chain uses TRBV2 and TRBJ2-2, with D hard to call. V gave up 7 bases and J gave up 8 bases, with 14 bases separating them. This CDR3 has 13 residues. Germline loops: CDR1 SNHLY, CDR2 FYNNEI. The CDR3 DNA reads TGTGCCAGCACCCAATCTGGGGATGGGGAGCTGTTTTTT. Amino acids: CASTQSGDGELFF.

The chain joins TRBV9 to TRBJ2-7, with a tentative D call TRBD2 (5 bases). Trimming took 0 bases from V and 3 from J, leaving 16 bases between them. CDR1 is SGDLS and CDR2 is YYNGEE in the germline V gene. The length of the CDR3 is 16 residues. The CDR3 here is CASSVAVWGEDYEQYF. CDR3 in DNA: TGTGCCAGCAGCGTAGCGGTGTGGGGAGAAGACTACGAGCAGTACTTC.